The following is a T cell receptor beta chain sequence with its context. Its antigen is unknown. The gene names given are mouse names. The DNA ends 4 residues before the CDR3 does, and the rest of the CDR3 is filled in from the germline J gene. It was cDNA, reverse transcribed from extracted RNA, that served as the sequencing template. Sequencing used immunoSEQ multiplex PCR; TCRdb keeps in-frame clones, though not all of them. The sample has 290,000 or so clones, none seen only once. Researchers sorted pooled cutaneous lymph node cells on the basis of CD4, CD8alpha, NKG2D, NKG2ACE and other markers. The germline CDR1 and CDR2 sequences are NSHNY and SYGAGN. The CDR3 has 14 amino acids. V shed 6 bases and J shed 1 base, with 12 bases lying between them. The data were obtained in a study of CD8+ T cells in alopecia areata. Study-wide context: Roughly 6-10-week-old female C3H/HeJ mice were grafted with skin from spontaneously alopecic roughly 6-12-month-old C3H/HeJ graft donors.

Study-level findings and limits: Scalp samples also yield sequences from resident alphabeta T cells of normal skin. Lesional scalp displayed greater clonality than normal scalp, most notably in alopecia totalis/universalis.

The rearrangement joins TRBV13-1 to TRBJ2-4; TRBD1 might be the D (6 bases). The clonotype was recovered from a C3H/HeJ mouse with alopecia areata. The strain's MHC haplotype is H2-k. The material sequenced was CD4+ T cells sorted from a lymph node. The CDR3 sequence is CASNQGQGQNTLYF. The DNA read from the CDR3 is TGTGCCAGCAATCAGGGGCAGGGTCAAAAC.